This T cell receptor beta chain is drawn from a study of T cells in Graves' hyperthyroidism and ophthalmopathy. Turning to the study itself: Blood from the periphery was taken at initial diagnosis, before any treatment. Study-level points and caveats: In the blood, most expanded thyroid clonotypes above 0.001 appeared as well.

The CDR3 covers 12 residues. Trimming took off 4 bases at V and 4 bases at J, with 7 bases between the two ends. Per germline, CDR1 MGHDK and CDR2 SYGVNS. RNA transcripts were the template for amplifying TCR beta CDR3 regions. HTBI primers drove first-round RT-PCR of the TCR CDR3. TCRdb fed the multiplex PCR reads into MiXCR, producing one record per CDR3 protein. The sample records under 450,000 distinct CDR3 sequences, around 14% being singletons. This clonotype has just a few counts. Its antigen is still unknown. Isolation of PBMCs was performed on roughly 9 ml fresh peripheral blood. This TCR was sampled from a woman aged 18-35 years with Graves' hyperthyroidism. The chain employs TRBV25-1 and TRBJ1-2; D is undetermined. Sequencing was carried out using blood. CDR3 nucleotides: TGTGCCAGCAGTGGGCTATCCTATGGCTACACCTTC. Translation: CASSGLSYGYTF.